These 23 T cell receptor beta chains were sequenced from one sample in a study. The bulk TCR libraries came from a modified SMART protocol. MiXCR was run by TCRdb on the 5' RACE reads, yielding one entry per CDR3 protein. The repertoire holds 500 to 750 distinct CDR3 sequences, with 20% to 25% as singletons. This specimen was gluten tetramer+ CD4+ T cells from blood or duodenal biopsy (not recorded which); whether cultured is not recorded, taken while untreated, on a gluten-free diet, or during gluten challenge (not recorded which). Receptors originate from a female donor with celiac disease.

By proportion, this clonotype is hyperexpanded. The V and J genes are TRBV28 and TRBJ1-1, with D unresolved. Germline values: CDR1 MDHEN, CDR2 SYDVKM. The CDR3 spans 13 residues. V lost 3 bases and J 7 bases, leaving 12 bases between the germline ends. DNA of the CDR3: TGTGCCAGCAGTTTGTTACAGAGCCATGAAGCTTTCTTT. Translated: CASSLLQSHEAFF.

This clonotype is medium-sized. The chain links TRBV29-1 to TRBJ2-3; 13 nucleotides line up with TRBD2. Germline-derived CDR1 and CDR2 are SQVTM and ANQGSEA. The CDR3 is made up of 16 amino acids. V gave up 4 bases and J gave up 4 bases; unmatched junction bases: 8. CDR3 residues: CSVVVLAGGPADTQYF. CDR3 sequence (DNA): TGCAGCGTTGTGGTACTAGCGGGAGGGCCCGCAGATACGCAGTATTTT.

This clonotype is medium-sized within its sample. The rearrangement links TRBV27 to TRBJ1-2, with D uncertain. This CDR3 comprises 14 residues. V lost 2 bases and J lost 1, with 8 bases in between. Germline CDR1 reads MNHEY; CDR2 reads SMNVEV (reference sequence). CDR3 protein: CASSLDNRNYGYTF. DNA for the CDR3: TGTGCCAGCAGTTTAGACAACCGTAACTATGGCTACACCTTC.

This clonotype was observed many times. V is TRBV7-2 and J is TRBJ1-3; D gene ambiguous. Trimming left V 3 bases short and J 0 bases short, with 12 bases between. This CDR3 is 16 amino acids long. Germline lookup yields CDR1 SGHTA and CDR2 FQGNSA. For the CDR3, the DNA is TGTGCCAGCAGCTTCGCGAACCTGTACTCTGGAAACACCATATATTTT. Translating gives CASSFANLYSGNTIYF.

The chain combines TRBV11-2 with TRBJ1-1; no firm D call. This CDR3 is 13 amino acids long. Trimming removed 2 bases from V and 0 bases from J, with 4 bases in between. In germline, CDR1 is SGHAT, CDR2 FQNNGV. CDR3 protein: CASSLSLNTEAFF. CDR3 bases: TGTGCCAGCAGCTTAAGCTTGAACACTGAAGCTTTCTTT.

This clonotype was recorded at least ten times. The gene calls are TRBV29-1 and TRBJ2-5; maybe TRBD2 (7 bases). CDR3 length: 12 amino acids. CDR1 is SQVTM and CDR2 is ANQGSEA in the germline V gene. V was shortened by 4 bases and J by 5 bases, with 11 bases between the two germline ends. In DNA form, the CDR3 reads TGCAGCGTTGGGGGGGGGCTCGAGACCCAGTACTTC. This codes for CSVGGGLETQYF.

This clonotype is labeled large. J is TRBJ1-5 and V is TRBV7-2; D is perhaps TRBD1 (6 bases). This CDR3 spans 18 amino acids. V was pared by 1 base and J by 0 bases, with 16 bases between. CDR1 SGHTA and CDR2 FQGNSA come from the germline V gene. The CDR3 spells CASSLVGGQLNSNQPQHF. Written as DNA, the CDR3 is TGTGCCAGCAGCTTAGTTGGAGGACAGTTGAATAGCAATCAGCCCCAGCATTTT.

The count of this clonotype is one. V gene TRBV5-1 combines with J gene TRBJ2-1; 9 bases are a match to TRBD2. The CDR3 covers 15 residues. Germline V CDR1 and CDR2: SGHRS, YFSETQ. The junction had 5 bases not matched to a gene; V was cut back by 5 bases and J by 2 bases. The CDR3 region is CASSSGGSPYNEQFF. The CDR3 DNA follows: TGCGCCAGCAGTAGCGGGGGTTCCCCCTACAATGAGCAGTTCTTC.

The chain is built from TRBV7-2 and TRBJ2-3; D call uncertain. The CDR3 contains 12 residues. V was cut by 8 bases and J by 3 bases, with 9 bases left in between. Per the germline V gene, CDR1 is SGHTA and CDR2 is FQGNSA. The CDR3 region is CASLRSTDTQYF. Here the CDR3 DNA reads TGTGCCAGCCTCCGTTCGACAGATACGCAGTATTTT.

In its sample, this clonotype was seen a few times. A much larger clone lies a single base off, so this may be a read error. In nucleotides, the CDR3 is TGTGCCAGCAGCTTAGAGTGGGACTACGAGCAGTACTTC. This translates into CASSLEWDYEQYF. The J gene is TRBJ2-7, the V gene TRBV7-8; D gene unclear. Trimming removed 1 base at V and 3 bases at J, with 7 bases between. There are 13 residues in the CDR3. Germline assignment: CDR1 SGHVS and CDR2 FQNEAQ.

By share of the sample, this clonotype is medium-sized. The chain recombines TRBV29-1 with TRBJ2-2, with D unresolved. The CDR3 consists of 14 residues. V was pared by 1 base and J by 5 bases, with 11 bases between. Germline assignment: CDR1 SQVTM and CDR2 ANQGSEA. CDR3 sequence: CSVEVGWDTGELFF. The CDR3 DNA reads TGCAGCGTTGAAGTGGGCTGGGATACCGGGGAGCTGTTTTTT.

The sample holds many counts of this clonotype. The rearrangement joins TRBV6-6 to TRBJ2-1, with D perhaps matching TRBD2 (5 bases). V lost 6 bases to trimming and J lost 7 bases, with 7 bases between them. The CDR3 has 11 residues. The germline gives CDR1 MNHNY, CDR2 SVGAGI (reference sequence). In DNA form, the CDR3 reads TGTGCCAGCAGACTAGGAAATGAGCAGTTCTTC. Encoded protein: CASRLGNEQFF.

Within the sample, this clonotype is large. CDR3 coding DNA: TGCGCCAGCAGCCAAGTTTACCAGGGGGGATTAAGGGAGCTGTTTTTT. Residues: CASSQVYQGGLRELFF. This chain uses TRBV4-3 with TRBJ2-2; TRBD1 is a possible D gene (7 bases). V lost 1 base and J lost 9, with 18 bases in between. CDR1 is LGHNA and CDR2 is YSLEER in the germline V gene. This CDR3 has 16 residues.

This clonotype is large. This CDR3 is CASSVYSGNEQFF. CDR3 in DNA: TGTGCCAGCAGCGTATACTCTGGGAATGAGCAGTTCTTC. J is TRBJ2-1 and V is TRBV9; D not certain. There are 13 residues in the CDR3. The V gene lost 1 base and the J gene lost 7 bases, with 9 bases spanning the gap. CDR1 SGDLS and CDR2 YYNGEE come from the germline V gene.

This clonotype was counted many times. The CDR3 coding sequence is TGTGCCAGCACCGACCGCACCAGGGGAGGCAATCAGCCCCAGCATTTT. This codes for CASTDRTRGGNQPQHF. This chain joins TRBV6-6 and TRBJ1-5; D might be TRBD1 (6 bases). The germline V and J ends were trimmed by 7 bases and 2 bases, with 18 bases remaining between them. Germline lookup yields CDR1 MNHNY and CDR2 SVGAGI (reference sequence). There are 16 residues in the CDR3.

This sequence joins TRBV5-6 and TRBJ2-5; D gene ambiguous. CDR3 length equals 15 residues. Germline values: CDR1 SGHDT, CDR2 YYEEEE. Between the trimmed V and J ends, which lost 4 bases and 0 bases, there was a span of 13 bases. The CDR3 here is CASSRPTVYQETQYF. For the CDR3, the DNA is TGTGCCAGCAGCCGCCCAACAGTGTACCAAGAGACCCAGTACTTC. Variable domain in full (rest from reference TRBV5-6 and TRBJ2-5): DAGVTQSPTHLIKTRGQQVTLRCSPKSGHDTVSWYQQALGQGPQFIFQYYEEEERQRGNFPDRFSGHQFPNYSSELNVNALLLGDSALYLCASSRPTVYQETQYFGPGTRLLVL.

This clonotype is labeled as large. The chain links TRBV7-2 to TRBJ2-7; 11 positions agree with TRBD2. The CDR3 is 15 residues long. CDR1 and CDR2 (germline): SGHTA, FQGNSA. The junction had 8 bases not matched to a gene; V was cut back by 5 bases and J by 5 bases. The CDR3 coding sequence is TGTGCCAGCAGCATACGGACTAGCGGGTACCACGAGCAGTACTTC. Residues: CASSIRTSGYHEQYF. The full variable domain, in which reference TRBV7-2 and TRBJ2-7 provide the parts outside the CDR3, is GAGVSQSPSNKVTEKGKDVELRCDPISGHTALYWYRQSLGQGLEFLIYFQGNSAPDKSGLPSDRFSAERTGGSVSTLTIQRTQQEDSAVYLCASSIRTSGYHEQYFGPGTRLTVT.

The CDR3 sequence is CASSLGGASGGSGSQYF. In nucleotides, the CDR3 is TGTGCCAGCAGCTTAGGGGGGGCTAGCGGGGGCTCCGGGAGCCAGTACTTC. This chain joins TRBV7-2 and TRBJ2-5, with TRBD2 matching 10 bases. Germline CDR1 SGHTA, CDR2 FQGNSA. Trimming removed 1 base from V and 10 bases from J; junction bases left unmatched: 15. The CDR3 has 17 residues. Based on the CDR3 plus reference TRBV7-2 and TRBJ2-5, the full variable domain is GAGVSQSPSNKVTEKGKDVELRCDPISGHTALYWYRQSLGQGLEFLIYFQGNSAPDKSGLPSDRFSAERTGGSVSTLTIQRTQQEDSAVYLCASSLGGASGGSGSQYFGPGTRLLVL.

The chain uses TRBV2 and TRBJ2-7; 7 bases map to TRBD2. CDR1 and CDR2 from the germline V gene are SNHLY and FYNNEI. CDR3 length equals 15 residues. Trimming removed 7 bases from V and 1 base from J; junction bases left unmatched: 10. The CDR3 DNA reads as TGTGCCAGCATGAGCGGACTAGTGCTTTCCTACGAGCAGTACTTC. This sequence encodes CASMSGLVLSYEQYF.

The chain combines TRBV7-3 with TRBJ2-1, with D possibly being TRBD2 (5 bases). The V end was cut by 1 base, the J end by 10 bases, with 17 bases between. The CDR3 consists of 15 residues. Germline CDR1 reads SGHTA; CDR2 reads FQGTGA. This chain's CDR3 is CASSLRRARRQEQFF. CDR3 in DNA: TGTGCCAGCAGCTTAAGGCGGGCCCGGAGGCAGGAGCAGTTCTTC.

This clonotype is judged medium-sized. The gene calls are TRBV7-9 and TRBJ2-7; TRBD2 might be the D (6 bases). The germline gives CDR1 SEHNR, CDR2 FQNEAQ (reference sequence). Between the trimmed V and J ends, which lost 5 bases and 4 bases, there was a span of 15 bases. The CDR3 has 14 residues. Here the CDR3 DNA reads TGTGCCAGCAGCGGGCTTTGGGGGGTTTACGAGCAGTACTTC. It codes for CASSGLWGVYEQYF.

This clonotype counts as large. The J gene is TRBJ1-3, the V gene TRBV7-2; D unclear. The germline CDR1 and CDR2 sequences are SGHTA and FQGNSA. The CDR3 is 13 amino acids. V was cut by 4 bases and J by 2 bases, with 6 bases left in between. CDR3 in DNA: TGTGCCAGCAGCTCCCGACCTGGAAACACCATATATTTT. It translates to CASSSRPGNTIYF.

The chain has TRBV29-1 and TRBJ2-5, with D unresolved. CDR3 length: 13 residues. Trimming removed 7 bases from V and 4 bases from J, with 16 bases in between. CDR1 is SQVTM, CDR2 ANQGSEA, per germline. Written as DNA, the CDR3 is TGCAGCGCCGCGGTTGGACCGGGAGAGACCCAGTACTTC. This encodes CSAAVGPGETQYF.